Sequencing of this T cell receptor (beta chain) was carried out in a study of control samples from healthy donors and cancer patients. TCRdb keeps only in-frame clones here, not all; method: immunoSEQ multiplex PCR. The table lists just under 100,000 clones, just over 90% of them singletons. V shed 4 bases, J shed 1 base, and the junction held 7 bases outside the gene matches. The CDR3 covers 15 residues. CDR1 is LNHDA and CDR2 is SQIVND in the germline V gene (reference sequence). The sample taken for sequencing was blood. This sequence originates from a man younger than 35 in good health. The chain employs TRBV19 and TRBJ2-7; 7 bases align to TRBD1. The CDR3 DNA sequence: TGTGCCAGTAGTACTTCGACAGGGTCATCCTACGAGCAGTACTTC. Amino acid sequence: CASSTSTGSSYEQYF.